These T cell receptor beta chains were read from a single sample in a study of shared clonotypes between healthy human individuals. Libraries were prepared by immunoSEQ multiplex PCR; TCRdb keeps only in-frame clonotypes and omits some of them. The sample consists of about 2.3 million clones, roughly 93% of them appearing once. The sequenced material came from naive CD4+ T cells from PBMCs. The receptors come from a man aged 18 to 35 in good health. Some clones in this sample may be carry-over from other donors' samples. CDR3s include the opening cysteine and the closing phenylalanine or tryptophan. Each record gives: V gene, J gene, clone size, D gene, CDR3 DNA, CDR3 protein. The D gene is left open where the match is weak. Only some rows state a clone size, as once, few, many or a class for expanded clones.

TRBV7-8	TRBJ2-3	.	TRBD2	TGTGCCAGCAGCCCCCGACACGCCCGGGGCGGGAGGGTTGGCACAGATACGCAGTATTTT	CASSPRHARGGRVGTDTQYF
TRBV19	TRBJ1-3	.	.	TGTGCCAGTAGTCGGGACACCCTAAACACCATATATTTT	CASSRDTLNTIYF
TRBV19	TRBJ1-1	.	TRBD1	TGTGCCAGTAGAAGGGACAGGGCGGTGAACACTGAAGCTTTCTTT	CASRRDRAVNTEAFF
TRBV7-3	TRBJ2-3	once	TRBD1	TGTGCCAGCAGCCACCGGACAGGGGCGATCACAGATACGCAGTATTTT	CASSHRTGAITDTQYF
TRBV5-4	TRBJ1-1	.	TRBD1	TGTGCCAGCAGTGATCCACAGGGGTCAGGGACTGAAGCTTTCTTT	CASSDPQGSGTEAFF
TRBV2	TRBJ2-1	.	.	TGTGCCAGCAGTGGTCAGATCTACAATGAGCAGTTCTTC	CASSGQIYNEQFF
TRBV27	TRBJ2-1	.	.	TGTGCCAGCAGCCCACTAGGGGGGAACTACAATGAGCAGTTCTTC	CASSPLGGNYNEQFF
TRBV7-9	TRBJ2-1	.	.	TGTGCCAGCAGGCAATCTAGCGCCCGGGATGAGCAGTTCTTC	CASRQSSARDEQFF
TRBV5-1	TRBJ2-7	.	TRBD2	TGCGCCAGCAGCTTCATAGCGGGAGCTGATTACGAGCAGTACTTC	CASSFIAGADYEQYF
TRBV7-2	TRBJ2-5	.	TRBD2	TGTGCCAGCAGCCCGGCCGGGACTAGCGGGAGAGAGCAGTACTTC	CASSPAGTSGREQYF
TRBV10-3	TRBJ2-1	.	.	TGTGCCATCAGTGAGTCTGGGCTAGGGGACAATGAGCAGTTCTTC	CAISESGLGDNEQFF
TRBV6-5	TRBJ1-5	once	.	TGTGCCAGCAGCCCCGGGGGGCTCAATCAGCCCCAGCATTTT	CASSPGGLNQPQHF
TRBV6-1	TRBJ1-5	.	.	TGTGCCAGCAGTGAAGAAGGGGCTCAGCCCCAGCATTTT	CASSEEGAQPQHF
TRBV28	TRBJ2-4	.	TRBD1	TGTGCCAGCAGCCATCACGGACAGGGTTTCGCCAAAAACATTCAGTACTTC	CASSHHGQGFAKNIQYF
TRBV5-1	TRBJ2-3	.	.	TGCGCCAGCAGCTTGGTTGGAGGGCCAGATACGCAGTATTTT	CASSLVGGPDTQYF
TRBV7-2	TRBJ1-1	.	.	TGTGCCAGCAGCTTCTCAGTTCTCACTGAAGCTTTCTTT	CASSFSVLTEAFF
TRBV6-5	TRBJ1-1	.	.	TGTGCCAGCCAGTGGAACACTGAAGCTTTCTTT	CASQWNTEAFF
TRBV28	TRBJ1-2	.	.	TGTGCCAGCAGTTTGGGTATAGGCCAGGGTCTTTATGGCTACACCTTC	CASSLGIGQGLYGYTF
TRBV28	TRBJ1-3	.	.	TGTGCCAGCAGTTTCAAGACGCAGCGGGGGCTCGGGGACCGAAACACCATATATTTT	CASSFKTQRGLGDRNTIYF
TRBV27	TRBJ2-2	.	.	TGTGCCAGCAGTTCCATCCCGGGGAGGACCGGGGAGCTGTTTTTT	CASSSIPGRTGELFF
TRBV6-5	TRBJ2-7	.	TRBD2	TGTGCCAGCAGCAAGACACTAGCGGGTACCTACGAGCAGTACTTC	CASSKTLAGTYEQYF
TRBV6-5	TRBJ1-5	once	TRBD1	TGTGCCAGCAGACGAACAGGGGGGATGTCTCAGCATTTT	CASRRTGGMSQHF
TRBV27	TRBJ2-3	once	TRBD2	TGTGCCAGCAGAGAGAGGCGCGGGAGCTACCCGGATACGCAGTATTTT	CASRERRGSYPDTQYF
TRBV5-1	TRBJ2-7	.	.	TGCGCCAGCAGCTCCGGCCCGGGGGTCTCCTACGAGCAGTACTTC	CASSSGPGVSYEQYF
TRBV6-6	TRBJ2-3	.	TRBD2	TGTGCCAGCAATCCGGGACTAGCGGGGAATACGCAGTATTTT	CASNPGLAGNTQYF
TRBV19	TRBJ1-1	.	TRBD1	TGTGCCAGTAGTGTACAGGGGGCCAACACTGAAGCTTTCTTT	CASSVQGANTEAFF
TRBV18	TRBJ2-6	.	.	TGTGCCAGCTCACCTCCAGGTGGCCACCCCGGGGCCAACGTCCTGACTTTC	CASSPPGGHPGANVLTF
TRBV5-1	TRBJ1-3	.	.	TGCGCCAGCAGCCCTAACGGTGGATCTGGAAACACCATATATTTT	CASSPNGGSGNTIYF
TRBV30	TRBJ2-2	.	TRBD1	TGTGCCTGGAGTGTAAGGGACAGGGGGAACACCGGGGAGCTGTTTTTT	CAWSVRDRGNTGELFF
TRBV29-1	TRBJ1-2	.	.	TGCAGCGTTGAAGATCTGGGGCGTTTAGCTAACTATGGCTACACCTTC	CSVEDLGRLANYGYTF
TRBV6-7	TRBJ2-3	.	.	TGTGCCAGCAGTTACTCTCCAGGGGCCGAAGATACGCAGTATTTT	CASSYSPGAEDTQYF
TRBV9	TRBJ2-6	.	.	TGTGCCAGCAGCGCGGAGGGTTACGCAGGGGCCAACGTCCTGACTTTC	CASSAEGYAGANVLTF
TRBV27	TRBJ1-5	.	TRBD1	TGTGCCAGCAGCGCGGACAGGGGGGGCAATCAGCCCCAGCATTTT	CASSADRGGNQPQHF
TRBV5-4	TRBJ2-5	.	TRBD2	TGTGCCAGCAGCTTGTTCCCTAGCGGGGGGTACCAAGAGACCCAGTACTTC	CASSLFPSGGYQETQYF
TRBV4-2	TRBJ1-4	.	.	TGTGCCAGCAGCCAAGATCTCCGGGGGACTAATGAAAAACTGTTTTTT	CASSQDLRGTNEKLFF
TRBV7-6	TRBJ2-3	.	TRBD2	TGTGCCAGCAGCCGCGGACTAGCGGGAGCTCCAGATACGCAGTATTTT	CASSRGLAGAPDTQYF
TRBV5-4	TRBJ2-5	.	TRBD1	TGTGCCAGCAGCCCCCCCGGGACAGGGAATGGAGAGACCCAGTACTTC	CASSPPGTGNGETQYF
TRBV28	TRBJ2-7	.	.	TGTGCCAGCACCAACTACGGGGGATACTCCTACGAGCAGTACTTC	CASTNYGGYSYEQYF
TRBV2	TRBJ1-4	.	.	TGTGCCAGCAGTCGGACAACGCATGCAACTAATGAAAAACTGTTTTTT	CASSRTTHATNEKLFF
TRBV4-1	TRBJ1-4	.	TRBD1	TGCGCCAGCAGCCTAACCGGGACAGGGGCTGAAAAACTGTTTTTT	CASSLTGTGAEKLFF
TRBV6-5	TRBJ2-5	.	TRBD1	TGTGCCAGCAGTTATACGGACAGGGAAGAGACCCAGTACTTC	CASSYTDREETQYF
TRBV29-1	TRBJ2-7	.	TRBD1	TGCAGCGTAAACGGACAGGGGGCATTTTTTTACGAGCAGTACTTC	CSVNGQGAFFYEQYF
TRBV4-1	TRBJ2-3	.	.	TGCGCCAGCAGCTTAAGCCATAGCACAGATACGCAGTATTTT	CASSLSHSTDTQYF
TRBV7-3	TRBJ1-1	.	.	TGTGCCAGCAGCTTACTCCCGGCAGGGGCCACTGAAGCTTTCTTT	CASSLLPAGATEAFF
TRBV4-1	TRBJ2-7	.	.	TGCGCCAGCAGCGATAGGTTGGTAGCGGAATCCTACGAGCAGTACTTC	CASSDRLVAESYEQYF
TRBV5-1	TRBJ2-5	.	.	TGCGCCAGCAGCTTGGCCGTTCGGCGGGGCCCAGAGACCCAGTACTTC	CASSLAVRRGPETQYF
TRBV9	TRBJ2-3	.	.	TGTGCCAGCAGCGTAACAGCAGCGTCAGATACGCAGTATTTT	CASSVTAASDTQYF
TRBV29-1	TRBJ2-1	.	TRBD2	TGCAGCGCCGACGGGACTAGCCGGGTTGAGCAGTTCTTC	CSADGTSRVEQFF
TRBV5-1	TRBJ1-2	.	.	TGCGCCAGCAGCCCCCAGACTTCCTATGGCTACACCTTC	CASSPQTSYGYTF
TRBV6-5	TRBJ1-2	.	.	TGTGCCAGCAGTTACTCCCGGGGGAGGGACTATGGCTACACCTTC	CASSYSRGRDYGYTF
TRBV5-1	TRBJ1-1	.	TRBD1	TGCGCCAGCAGCTTGGTCCCTACAGGGGGGACTGAAGCTTTCTTT	CASSLVPTGGTEAFF
TRBV6-1	TRBJ2-1	.	TRBD2	TGTGCCAGCACCTCCGGGACTATATTTTACAATGAGCAGTTCTTC	CASTSGTIFYNEQFF
TRBV19	TRBJ1-2	.	.	TGTGCCAGTAGTCTTTCCTTTTCGGGACACCACTATGGCTACACCTTC	CASSLSFSGHHYGYTF
TRBV30	TRBJ2-3	.	TRBD2	TGTGCCTGGAGTGAGCTAGCGGGAACCTTCACAGATACGCAGTATTTT	CAWSELAGTFTDTQYF
TRBV6-5	TRBJ1-1	once	.	TGTGCCAGCAGTTACTCGGGCCGGGGGTGGACTGAAGCTTTCTTT	CASSYSGRGWTEAFF
TRBV7-9	TRBJ2-7	.	.	TGTGCCAGCAGCTTAGAATCCGGGGTCGAGCAGTACTTC	CASSLESGVEQYF
TRBV19	TRBJ2-2	.	.	TGTGCCAGTAGTATGAGTCTCACCGGGGAGCTGTTTTTT	CASSMSLTGELFF